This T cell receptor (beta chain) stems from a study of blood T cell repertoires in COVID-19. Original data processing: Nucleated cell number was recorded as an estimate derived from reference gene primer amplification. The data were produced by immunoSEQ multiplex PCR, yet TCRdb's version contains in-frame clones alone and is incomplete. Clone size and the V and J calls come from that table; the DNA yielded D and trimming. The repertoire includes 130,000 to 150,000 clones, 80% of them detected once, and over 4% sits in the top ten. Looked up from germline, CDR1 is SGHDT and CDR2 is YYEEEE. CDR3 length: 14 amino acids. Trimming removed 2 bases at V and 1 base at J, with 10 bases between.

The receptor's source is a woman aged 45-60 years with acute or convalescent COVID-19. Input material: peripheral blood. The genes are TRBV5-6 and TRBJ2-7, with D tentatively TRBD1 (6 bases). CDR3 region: CASSFTGSSYEQYF. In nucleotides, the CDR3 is TGTGCCAGCAGCTTCACAGGGAGTTCCTACGAGCAGTACTTC. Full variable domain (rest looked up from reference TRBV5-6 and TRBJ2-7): DAGVTQSPTHLIKTRGQQVTLRCSPKSGHDTVSWYQQALGQGPQFIFQYYEEEERQRGNFPDRFSGHQFPNYSSELNVNALLLGDSALYLCASSFTGSSYEQYFGPGTRLTVT.